Each of the 18 T cell receptor beta chains below was sequenced from the same sample in a study of cytomegalovirus exposure and HLA in healthy donors. A multiplex PCR was run with 60 Vbeta primers and 13 Jbeta primers. Sequencing used immunoSEQ multiplex PCR; TCRdb keeps in-frame clones, though not all of them. The sample includes 200,000 to 250,000 clones. The specimen was PBMCs. These receptors originate from a girl aged 2 to 10 in good health and CMV-seropositive.

The chain employs TRBV7-9 and TRBJ2-1; 12 nucleotides align to TRBD2. Germline lookup yields CDR1 SEHNR and CDR2 FQNEAQ (reference sequence). The CDR3 loop spans 17 amino acids. V trimming: 1 base; J trimming: 7 bases; junction bases outside the gene matches: 8. Here the CDR3 DNA reads TGTGCCAGCAGCTTAGGGACTAGCGGGATCATAGGAAATGAGCAGTTCTTC. Translating gives CASSLGTSGIIGNEQFF.

On this clone itself: One end of the junction varies from germline; a read error may be responsible. The rearrangement joins TRBV19 to TRBJ2-7; D might be TRBD2 (6 bases). Per germline, CDR1 LNHDA and CDR2 SQIVND (reference sequence). CDR3 length equals 16 residues. The CDR3 DNA follows: TGTGCCAGTAGTTTAGAACTAGCCACATCCTACGAGCGGCAGTACTTC. It translates to CASSLELATSYERQYF.

J is TRBJ2-5 and V is TRBV19; D remains ambiguous. The better agreement between TRBJ2-7 and the DNA end casts doubt on the J call. CDR3 size: 11 residues. CDR1 is LNHDA and CDR2 is SQIVND in the germline V gene (reference sequence). CDR3 sequence reads: CASSQDYEQYF. CDR3 DNA sequence: TGTGCCAGTAGCCAAGACTACGAGCAGTACTTC.

V usage is TRBV5-4 and J usage is TRBJ2-7; TRBD2 agrees at 10 bases. The CDR3 sequence is 15 residues long. V was clipped by 4 bases and J by 4 bases; unmatched bases: 8. Germline CDR1 SGHNT, CDR2 YYREEE (reference sequence). The CDR3 DNA reads as TGTGCCAGCAGCCCGGCGGCTAGCGGGAGTTACGAGCAGTACTTC. Translation gives CASSPAASGSYEQYF.

The CDR3 spells CASSLGTSGYQETQYF. CDR3 DNA sequence: TGCGCCAGCAGCCTGGGGACTAGCGGCTACCAAGAGACCCAGTACTTC. The V gene is TRBV4-1, the J gene TRBJ2-5, with TRBD2 identical over 11 bases. CDR1 MGHRA and CDR2 YSYEKL come from the germline V gene. The CDR3 is 16 amino acids. V trimming: 4 bases; J trimming: 0 bases; junction bases outside the gene matches: 4.

Regarding this clone: At one of its ends the junction is not consistent with the germline gene, which may arise from a read error. This chain links TRBV7-7 with TRBJ2-5; 7 bases map to TRBD2. The CDR3 is made up of 16 amino acids. Germline CDR1 SSHAT, CDR2 FNYEAQ (reference sequence). Here the CDR3 DNA reads TGTGCTAGCAGCTTAGCATTCGAGCGGGGAGGGGAGACCCAGTACTTC. Amino acids: CASSLAFERGGETQYF.

The V call is TRBV5-1, the J call TRBJ2-1; 8 nucleotides match TRBD2. The germline CDR1 and CDR2 sequences are SGHRS and YFSETQ. This CDR3 spans 15 amino acids. The trim removed 0 bases at V and 8 bases at J, leaving 7 bases unmatched. CDR3 amino acids: CASSLEGTSMYEQFF. The CDR3 DNA reads TGCGCCAGCAGCTTGGAAGGGACTAGTATGTATGAGCAGTTCTTC.

The chain employs TRBV28 and TRBJ2-7; D call uncertain. V was clipped by 10 bases and J by 7 bases, with 11 bases between them. This CDR3 region has 10 residues. Looked up from germline, CDR1 is MDHEN and CDR2 is SYDVKM. CDR3 in DNA: TGTGCCACAACGGCGCGGGAGCAGTACTTC. Translating gives CATTAREQYF.

J is TRBJ2-4 and V is TRBV30; D is unclear. This CDR3 comprises 12 residues. Between the trimmed V and J ends, which lost 1 base and 6 bases, there was a span of 7 bases. Germline CDR1 GTSNPN, CDR2 SVGIG (reference sequence). In nucleotides, the CDR3 is TGTGCCTGGAGTGAAGAGGCAAACATTCAGTACTTC. Translation gives CAWSEEANIQYF.

The rearrangement joins TRBV28 to TRBJ1-3; possibly TRBD1 for D (5 bases). Trimming cost V 8 bases and J 1 base, with 15 bases left between them. The length of the CDR3 is 15 residues. Germline CDR1 and CDR2: MDHEN and SYDVKM. CDR3 sequence reads: CASGIRVKSGNTIYF. The DNA for the CDR3 is TGTGCCAGCGGCATCAGGGTAAAATCTGGAAACACCATATATTTT.

This chain connects TRBV18 to TRBJ2-3, with 7 bases aligning to TRBD1. This CDR3 comprises 16 residues. With V trimmed by 0 bases and J by 1 base, 4 bases remained unmatched. Germline V gene lookup returns CDR1 KGHSH and CDR2 LQKENI. This CDR3 is CASSPPGQSRTDTQYF. The CDR3 DNA reads TGTGCCAGCTCACCACCGGGACAGTCTCGCACAGATACGCAGTATTTT.

CDR3 sequence: CASSLNSGELFF. In nucleotides, the CDR3 is TGTGCCAGCAGCCTAAATAGCGGGGAGCTGTTTTTT. The chain recombines TRBV7-3 with TRBJ2-2, with D unclear. The CDR3 has 12 residues. Germline-derived CDR1 and CDR2 are SGHTA and FQGTGA. Trimming shortened V by 5 bases and J by 7 bases, and 8 bases separated the two germline ends.

The chain is built from TRBV27 and TRBJ2-3; 7 bases line up with TRBD1. The CDR3 consists of 18 residues. The V gene end was trimmed by 6 bases and the J gene end by 0 bases; junction bases not matched to a gene: 15. Germline V CDR1 and CDR2: MNHEY, SMNVEV (reference sequence). CDR3 nucleotide sequence: TGTGCCAGCAGCCTCTCCCTCCTTGACAGGGCAAGCACAGATACGCAGTATTTT. Protein sequence: CASSLSLLDRASTDTQYF.

This chain connects TRBV28 to TRBJ2-7, with D possibly being TRBD2 (5 bases). The V end was cut by 3 bases, the J end by 2 bases, with 14 bases between. This CDR3 region has 15 residues. Germline CDR1 is MDHEN and CDR2 is SYDVKM. The DNA for the CDR3 is TGTGCCAGCAGTTTCCCCGGGATATCCACCTACGAGCAGTACTTC. Translating it yields CASSFPGISTYEQYF.

The CDR3 DNA sequence: TGTGCCAGCGGTGGGGGCAGCACTGAAGCTTTCTTT. Translated, it gives CASGGGSTEAFF. The V call is TRBV6-5, the J call TRBJ1-1; possibly TRBD1 for D (6 bases). Germline CDR1 reads MNHEY; CDR2 reads SVGAGI. The germline V and J ends were trimmed by 8 bases and 4 bases, with 11 bases remaining between them. CDR3 size: 12 residues.

The V call is TRBV18, the J call TRBJ2-7; tentatively, D is TRBD2 (6 bases). From germline, CDR1 is KGHSH and CDR2 LQKENI. V was clipped by 3 bases and J by 5 bases, with 14 bases between them. The CDR3 is 14 amino acids. CDR3 region: CASSPASEPNEQYF. Written as DNA, the CDR3 is TGTGCCAGCTCACCGGCTAGCGAGCCAAACGAGCAGTACTTC. The full variable domain, in which reference TRBV18 and TRBJ2-7 provide the parts outside the CDR3, is NAGVMQNPRHLVRRRGQEARLRCSPMKGHSHVYWYRQLPEEGLKFMVYLQKENIIDESGMPKERFSAEFPKEGPSILRIQQVVRGDSAAYFCASSPASEPNEQYFGPGTRLTVT.

The chain is built from TRBV5-1 and TRBJ2-3; 8 bases map to TRBD2. Looked up from germline, CDR1 is SGHRS and CDR2 is YFSETQ. The CDR3 is 15 amino acids. Germline trimming cut 2 bases from V and 2 bases from J; bases unmatched to any gene: 4. The CDR3 DNA sequence: TGCGCCAGCAGCTTAGCGGGGGTTCACACAGATACGCAGTATTTT. Its protein product is CASSLAGVHTDTQYF.

The chain employs TRBV28 and TRBJ2-7; the D is unclear. Germline values: CDR1 MDHEN, CDR2 SYDVKM. CDR3 size: 12 residues. Trimming cost V 3 bases and J 7 bases, with 10 bases left between them. DNA of the CDR3: TGTGCCAGCAGTTTGATCGCGAGGGAGCAGTACTTC. Translation: CASSLIAREQYF.